This paragraph reports one T cell receptor beta chain. Antigen unknown. The data originate from a study of long-term antiretroviral therapy in people with HIV. Findings and caveats of the study: Blood was collected between 2004 and 2017, possibly under older ART regimens. Absence of data on ART adherence, viral resistance or therapy changes was noted. Controls had broader CDR3 length ranges than HIV repertoires did.

The CDR3 sequence is 12 residues long. V shed 0 bases and J shed 6 bases, with 6 bases lying between them. CDR1 is MNHEY, CDR2 SVGAGI, per germline. Cryopreserved PBMC samples of about 1-11 million cells were used for DNA extraction. immunoSEQ v3.0 was run at survey level. Method: immunoSEQ multiplex PCR; TCRdb's copy keeps in-frame clones and lacks some. The sample contains about 40,000 clones, approximately 87% of which appear only once. This rearrangement joins TRBV6-5 to TRBJ2-7; possible D gene TRBD1, 6 bases. This TCR was recovered from a woman in her 50s with HIV. The sequencing here drew on unsorted PBMCs, taken 1.2 years after starting antiretroviral therapy. CDR3 sequence: CASSYSGGEQYF. The CDR3 nucleotides read TGTGCCAGCAGTTACTCAGGGGGCGAGCAGTACTTC.